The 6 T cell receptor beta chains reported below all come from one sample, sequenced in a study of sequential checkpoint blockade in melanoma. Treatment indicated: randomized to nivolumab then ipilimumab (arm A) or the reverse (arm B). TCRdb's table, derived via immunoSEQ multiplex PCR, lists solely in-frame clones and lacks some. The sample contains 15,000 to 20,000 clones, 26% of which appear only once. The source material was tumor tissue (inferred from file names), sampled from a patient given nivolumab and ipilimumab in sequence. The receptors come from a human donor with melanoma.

This chain's CDR3 is CASSHKGQGAREQYF. CDR3 nucleotide sequence: TGTGCCAGCAGCCACAAAGGACAGGGGGCCAGGGAGCAGTACTTC. This sequence joins TRBV11-3 and TRBJ2-7, with TRBD1 matching over 11 bases. J lost 7 bases, V lost 5 bases, and 10 bases had no gene match. Germline CDR1 is SGHNT and CDR2 is YENEEA. This CDR3 comprises 15 residues.

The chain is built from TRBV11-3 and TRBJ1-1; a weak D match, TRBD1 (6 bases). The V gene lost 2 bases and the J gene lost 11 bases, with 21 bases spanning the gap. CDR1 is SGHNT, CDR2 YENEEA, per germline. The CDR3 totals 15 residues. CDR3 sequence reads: CASSLFNLQGQRAFF. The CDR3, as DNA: TGTGCCAGCAGCTTATTCAATTTACAGGGCCAAAGGGCTTTCTTT.

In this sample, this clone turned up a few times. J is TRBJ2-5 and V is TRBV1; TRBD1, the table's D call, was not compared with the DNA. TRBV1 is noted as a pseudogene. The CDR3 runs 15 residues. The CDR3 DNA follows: TGCGCCAGCAGCCAAGGGACAGGGGGCCGGGAGACCCAGTACTTC. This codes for CASSQGTGGRETQYF.

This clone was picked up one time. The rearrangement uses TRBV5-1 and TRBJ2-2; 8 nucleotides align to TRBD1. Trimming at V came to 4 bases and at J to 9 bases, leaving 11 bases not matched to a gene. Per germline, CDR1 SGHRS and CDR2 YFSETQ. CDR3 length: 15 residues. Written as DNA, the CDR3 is TGCGCCAGCAGCGGGACCGGGACAGGAGTACGGGAGCTGTTTTTT. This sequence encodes CASSGTGTGVRELFF.

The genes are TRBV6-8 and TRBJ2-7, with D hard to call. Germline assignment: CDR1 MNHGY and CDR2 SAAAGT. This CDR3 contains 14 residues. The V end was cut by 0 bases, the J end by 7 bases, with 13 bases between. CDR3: CASSYSPRAGEQYF. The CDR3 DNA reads TGTGCCAGCAGTTACTCCCCCCGGGCTGGGGAGCAGTACTTC.

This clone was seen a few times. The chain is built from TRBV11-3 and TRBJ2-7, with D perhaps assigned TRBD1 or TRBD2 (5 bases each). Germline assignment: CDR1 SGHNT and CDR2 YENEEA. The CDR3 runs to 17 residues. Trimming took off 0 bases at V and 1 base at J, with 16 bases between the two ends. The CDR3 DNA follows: TGTGCCAGCAGCTTAGATTTGGGGACGGGATTTTCCTACGAGCAGTACTTC. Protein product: CASSLDLGTGFSYEQYF.